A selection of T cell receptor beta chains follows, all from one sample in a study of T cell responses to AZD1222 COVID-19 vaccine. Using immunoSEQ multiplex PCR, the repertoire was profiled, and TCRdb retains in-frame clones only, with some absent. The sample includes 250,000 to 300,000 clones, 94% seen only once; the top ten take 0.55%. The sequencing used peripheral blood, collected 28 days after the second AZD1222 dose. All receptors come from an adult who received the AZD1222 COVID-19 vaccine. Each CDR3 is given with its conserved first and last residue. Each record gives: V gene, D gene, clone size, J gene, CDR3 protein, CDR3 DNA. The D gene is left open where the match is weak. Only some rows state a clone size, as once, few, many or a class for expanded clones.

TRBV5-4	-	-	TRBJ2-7	CASSLEHDYPYEQYF	TGTGCCAGCAGCTTGGAACACGACTATCCCTACGAGCAGTACTTC
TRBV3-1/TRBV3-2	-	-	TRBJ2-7	CASSQVGRANEQYF	TGTGCCAGCAGCCAAGTAGGCAGGGCCAACGAGCAGTACTTC
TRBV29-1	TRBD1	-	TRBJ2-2	CSVTGDMNTGELFF	TGCAGCGTGACAGGGGACATGAACACCGGGGAGCTGTTTTTT
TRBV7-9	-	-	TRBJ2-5	CASSPRLETQYF	TGTGCCAGCAGCCCCCGCCTAGAGACCCAGTACTTC
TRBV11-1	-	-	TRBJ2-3	CASSLRDADTQYF	TGTGCCAGCAGCTTAAGGGATGCAGATACGCAGTATTTT
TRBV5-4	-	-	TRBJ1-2	CASSLSDNYGYTF	TGTGCCAGCAGCTTGTCGGACAACTATGGCTACACCTTC
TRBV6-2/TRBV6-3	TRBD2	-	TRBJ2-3	CASSYLKAGLALDTQYF	TGTGCCAGCAGTTACCTGAAGGCTGGACTAGCGTTGGATACGCAGTATTTT
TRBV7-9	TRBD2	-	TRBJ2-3	CASSQGTTSGGYTDTQYF	TGTGCCAGCAGCCAGGGGACGACTAGCGGGGGCTACACAGATACGCAGTATTTT
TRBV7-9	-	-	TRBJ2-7	CASSAPRTLGGYEQYF	TGTGCCAGCAGCGCCCCCCGGACTCTTGGGGGCTACGAGCAGTACTTC
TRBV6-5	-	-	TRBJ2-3	CAAGGSTDTQYF	TGTGCCGCTGGCGGTAGCACAGATACGCAGTATTTT
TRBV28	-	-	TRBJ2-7	CASRRGPSYEQYF	TGTGCCAGCAGACGGGGGCCCTCCTACGAGCAGTACTTC
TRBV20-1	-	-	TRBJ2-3	CSASNRVWSTDTQYF	TGCAGTGCTAGTAACAGGGTATGGTCCACAGATACGCAGTATTTT
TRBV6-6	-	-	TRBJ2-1	CASSKRLGPYNEQFF	TGTGCCAGCAGTAAGCGGTTGGGACCATACAATGAGCAGTTCTTC
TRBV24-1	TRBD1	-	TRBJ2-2	CATSDLGTENTGELFF	TGTGCCACCAGTGATTTGGGGACAGAGAACACCGGGGAGCTGTTTTTT
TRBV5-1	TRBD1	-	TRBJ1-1	CASRSDREDGAFF	TGCGCCAGCAGATCGGACAGGGAGGACGGAGCTTTCTTT
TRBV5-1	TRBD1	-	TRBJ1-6	CASSFDRVLSPLHF	TGCGCCAGCAGCTTCGACAGGGTTCTTTCACCCCTCCACTTT
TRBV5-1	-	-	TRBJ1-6	CASSLAFVTLGSPLHF	TGCGCCAGCAGCTTGGCGTTTGTCACCCTGGGTTCACCCCTCCACTTT
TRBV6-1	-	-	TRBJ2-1	CASSEMAGSNEQFF	TGTGCCAGCAGTGAAATGGCGGGGAGCAATGAGCAGTTCTTC
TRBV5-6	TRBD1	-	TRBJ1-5	CASSPGQDNQPQHF	TGTGCCAGCAGCCCTGGACAGGACAATCAGCCCCAGCATTTT
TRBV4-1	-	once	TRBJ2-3	CASSHPGSTDTQYF	TGCGCCAGCAGCCACCCCGGGAGCACAGATACGCAGTATTTT
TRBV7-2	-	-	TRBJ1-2	CASSLTALNGYTF	TGTGCCAGCAGCTTAACAGCCCTGAATGGCTACACCTTC
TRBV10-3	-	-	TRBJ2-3	CAITSGTDTQYF	TGTGCCATCACCTCGGGGACAGATACGCAGTATTTT
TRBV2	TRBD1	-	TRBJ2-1	CASGQGSSYNEQFF	TGTGCCAGCGGACAGGGGAGCTCCTACAATGAGCAGTTCTTC
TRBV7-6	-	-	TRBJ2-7	CASSLSGSFSYEQYF	TGTGCCAGCAGCTTATCCGGCAGCTTCTCCTACGAGCAGTACTTC
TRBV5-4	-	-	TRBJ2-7	CASSEAPGSGTYEQYF	TGTGCCAGCAGCGAGGCACCAGGCAGCGGCACCTACGAGCAGTACTTC
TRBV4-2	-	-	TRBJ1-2	CASSQEGRYGYTF	TGTGCCAGCAGCCAAGAGGGTAGATATGGCTACACCTTC
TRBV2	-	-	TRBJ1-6	CASSDDYNSPLHF	TGTGCCAGCAGTGATGACTATAATTCACCCCTCCACTTT
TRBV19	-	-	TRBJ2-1	CASSTSERVNEQFF	TGTGCCAGTAGTACTAGCGAGCGGGTGAATGAGCAGTTCTTC
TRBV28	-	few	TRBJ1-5	CASRAISEVNQPQHF	TGTGCCAGCAGAGCGATCAGTGAGGTCAATCAGCCCCAGCATTTT
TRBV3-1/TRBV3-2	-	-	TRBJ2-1	CASSPSWNEQFF	TGTGCCAGCAGCCCGTCCTGGAATGAGCAGTTCTTC
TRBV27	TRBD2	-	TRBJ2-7	CASRLSGLADYEQYF	TGTGCCAGCAGGCTATCGGGACTAGCGGACTACGAGCAGTACTTC
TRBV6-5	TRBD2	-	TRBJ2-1	CASSSSAGVYNEQFF	TGTGCCAGCAGTTCTTCAGCGGGGGTTTACAATGAGCAGTTCTTC
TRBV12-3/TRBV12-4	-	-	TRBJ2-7	CASSVQGYEQYF	TGTGCCAGCAGTGTACAGGGATACGAGCAGTACTTC
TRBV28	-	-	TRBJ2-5	CGVRASGGGETQYF	TGTGGGGTACGGGCTAGCGGAGGGGGGGAGACCCAGTACTTC
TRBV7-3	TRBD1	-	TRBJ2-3	CASSLTGGADTQYF	TGTGCCAGCAGCTTGACAGGGGGCGCGGATACGCAGTATTTT
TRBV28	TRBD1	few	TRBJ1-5	CASRPGGAGQPQHF	TGTGCCAGCCGCCCAGGGGGCGCGGGGCAGCCCCAGCATTTT
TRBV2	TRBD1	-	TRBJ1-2	CASSRTGGDYGYTF	TGTGCCAGCAGCCGGACAGGTGGTGACTATGGCTACACCTTC
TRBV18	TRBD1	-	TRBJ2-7	CASSPGTEMEQYF	TGTGCCAGCTCTCCCGGGACAGAAATGGAGCAGTACTTC
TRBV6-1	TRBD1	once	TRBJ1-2	CASSEISQGVKGYTF	TGTGCCAGCAGTGAAATCTCACAGGGGGTAAAAGGCTACACCTTC
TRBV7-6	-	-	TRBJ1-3	CASSTSGNTIYF	TGTGCCAGCAGCACCTCTGGAAACACCATATATTTT
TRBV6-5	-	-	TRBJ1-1	CASRDQTEGYTEAFF	TGTGCCAGCAGGGATCAAACAGAAGGCTACACTGAAGCTTTCTTT
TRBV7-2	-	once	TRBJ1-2	CASSAGQALSGYTF	TGTGCCAGCAGCGCCGGACAAGCACTAAGCGGCTACACCTTC
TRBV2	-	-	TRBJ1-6	CASTLTGTRNSPLHF	TGTGCCAGCACTCTGACAGGAACTCGGAATTCACCCCTCCACTTT
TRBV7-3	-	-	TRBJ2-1	CASSYGIYNEQFF	TGTGCCAGCAGTTACGGGATATACAATGAGCAGTTCTTC
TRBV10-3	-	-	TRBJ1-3	CAIREQATVSGNTIYF	TGTGCCATCCGTGAACAAGCGACCGTCTCTGGAAACACCATATATTTT
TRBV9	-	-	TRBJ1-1	CASSVVVNTEAFF	TGTGCCAGCAGCGTAGTGGTGAACACTGAAGCTTTCTTT
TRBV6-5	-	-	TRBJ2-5	CASKGWGAQETQYF	TGTGCCAGCAAGGGGTGGGGGGCCCAAGAGACCCAGTACTTC
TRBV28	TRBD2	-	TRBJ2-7	CASSLLAGSTYEQYF	TGTGCCAGCAGCCTTCTAGCGGGATCCACCTACGAGCAGTACTTC
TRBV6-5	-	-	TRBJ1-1	CASTPTGKWHTEAFF	TGTGCCAGCACCCCCACGGGGAAATGGCACACTGAAGCTTTCTTT
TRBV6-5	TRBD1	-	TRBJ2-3	CGAGGDYTDTQYF	TGTGGAGCAGGGGGAGATTACACAGATACGCAGTATTTT
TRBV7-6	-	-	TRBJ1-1	CASSLTPSPLWEAFF	TGTGCCAGCAGCTTAACCCCTTCCCCGCTTTGGGAAGCTTTCTTT
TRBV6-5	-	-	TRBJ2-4	CASSMTRLAKNIQYF	TGTGCCAGCAGTATGACCCGTCTAGCCAAAAACATTCAGTACTTC
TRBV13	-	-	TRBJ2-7	CASSFSGISYEQYF	TGTGCCAGCAGCTTTTCCGGGATCTCCTACGAGCAGTACTTC